The TCR beta chain under discussion was sequenced for a study of T-cell reconstitution after alpha-beta-depleted transplantation in children. Broader study findings: There were some patients whose high TCRbeta diversity at day 60 came from surviving recipient T cells and thymic progenitors.

Unique molecular identifiers tagged the TCRbeta library. A single record per CDR3 protein comes from TCRdb applying MiXCR to the PCR reads. This sample carries about 980,000 distinct CDR3 sequences, roughly 29% of them seen once, and the ten largest clones take roughly 28%. Note on this clonotype: Its antigen is still unknown.

Germline trimming cut 4 bases from V and 3 bases from J; bases unmatched to any gene: 5. Germline V gene data show CDR1 as SGHRS and CDR2 as YFSETQ. The CDR3 length is 14 residues. This chain joins TRBV5-1 and TRBJ2-7; 9 bases fit TRBD1. The receptor was derived from a boy less than two years old who had a stem cell transplant for SCID, so the T cells may come from the graft donor. The input for sequencing was PBMCs, mostly from graft donor cells, taken 360 days after TCRalphabeta/CD19-depleted stem cell transplant. As DNA, the CDR3 is TGCGCCAGCAGCATCGCGACAGGGGGCTACGAGCAGTACTTC. Its protein product is CASSIATGGYEQYF. The full variable domain, completed using reference TRBV5-1 and TRBJ2-7, is KAGVTQTPRYLIKTRGQQVTLSCSPISGHRSVSWYQQTPGQGLQFLFEYFSETQRNKGNFPGRFSGRQFSNSRSEMNVSTLELGDSALYLCASSIATGGYEQYFGPGTRLTVT.